This TCR beta chain derives from a study of shared clonotypes between healthy human individuals. The length of the CDR3 is 14 residues. Germline assignment: CDR1 MNHNY and CDR2 SVGAGI (reference sequence). The V and J ends lost 11 bases and 2 bases respectively, with 19 bases between them. Sequenced by immunoSEQ multiplex PCR; TCRdb stores in-frame clones only, minus some. The sample records 85,000 to 100,000 clones, 60% to 75% being singletons. The chain employs TRBV6-6 and TRBJ2-7; possible D gene TRBD2, 6 bases. Sample: memory CD8+ T cells sorted from blood. Noted subset: CD45RO+ cells pooled with CCR7-negative TemRA cells. The clonotype comes from a man aged 25 to 45 in good health. CDR3 protein: CAAGAGRAAYEQYF. The DNA for the CDR3 is TGTGCCGCAGGAGCGGGCAGGGCAGCCTACGAGCAGTACTTC.